Below, 18 T cell receptor beta chains from the same sample are listed, as sequenced in a study of cytomegalovirus exposure and HLA in healthy donors. In the PCR, 60 Vbeta and 13 Jbeta primers were used. Assay: immunoSEQ multiplex PCR; the TCRdb copy retains only in-frame clones and omits some. The data hold a few hundred thousand clones, with 80% to 95% observed a single time. Sequenced: PBMCs. Every receptor here comes from a girl aged 2 to 9 in good health and CMV-seronegative.

The chain joins TRBV4-2 to TRBJ1-5; D is unresolved. Germline values: CDR1 LGHNA, CDR2 YNFKEQ. The CDR3 is made up of 17 amino acids. Trimming took 0 bases from V and 2 from J, leaving 14 bases between them. CDR3 region: CASSQDIGQDGNQPQHF. CDR3 coding DNA: TGTGCCAGCAGCCAAGATATAGGCCAGGATGGCAATCAGCCCCAGCATTTT.

The chain uses TRBV25-1 and TRBJ2-5; TRBD1 is a possible D gene (6 bases). The CDR3 is 12 amino acids. Germline assignment: CDR1 MGHDK and CDR2 SYGVNS. The CDR3 region is CACRDTKETQYF. The CDR3 DNA follows: TGTGCTTGCCGGGACACTAAAGAGACCCAGTACTTC.

With regard to this clone: Relative to the germline gene, one junction end is altered; a read error may explain this. The V gene is TRBV11-2, the J gene TRBJ2-1, with TRBD2 identical over 9 bases. CDR1 and CDR2 (germline): SGHAT, FQNNGV. There are 16 residues in the CDR3. CDR3 DNA: TGTGCCAGCAGCCAGATTAGCGGGAGTGCCTATAATGAGCAGTTCTTC. This codes for CASSQISGSAYNEQFF.

The chain employs TRBV28 and TRBJ1-1; D unresolved. CDR1 and CDR2 (germline): MDHEN, SYDVKM. Trimming removed 5 bases at V and 5 bases at J, with 18 bases between. This CDR3 has 15 amino acids. The CDR3 region is CASSPRLGSGTEAFF. CDR3 DNA: TGTGCCAGCAGTCCTCGTTTAGGATCCGGGACTGAAGCTTTCTTT. The variable domain in full, completed from reference TRBV28 and TRBJ1-1, reads DVKVTQSSRYLVKRTGEKVFLECVQDMDHENMFWYRQDPGLGLRLIYFSYDVKMKEKGDIPEGYSVSREKKERFSLILESASTNQTSMYLCASSPRLGSGTEAFFGQGTRLTVV.

The rearrangement links TRBV5-6 to TRBJ2-5; TRBD2 agrees at 7 bases. The DNA end favors TRBJ2-7, so the J call may be wrong. Germline CDR1 reads SGHDT; CDR2 reads YYEEEE. The CDR3 has 13 residues. As DNA, the CDR3 is TGTGCCAGCAGCCCCGGGACTACCTACGAGCAGTACTTC. Its translation: CASSPGTTYEQYF.

V is TRBV27 and J is TRBJ2-1; the D gene is possibly TRBD1 (6 bases). V lost 5 bases and J 5 bases, leaving 10 bases between the germline ends. The CDR3 runs 13 residues. Germline-derived CDR1 and CDR2 are MNHEY and SMNVEV (reference sequence). As DNA, the CDR3 is TGTGCCAGCAGTCCAGGGACACACAATGAGCAGTTCTTC. Its translation is CASSPGTHNEQFF.

V gene TRBV4-1 combines with J gene TRBJ1-2; no reliable D call. Germline CDR1 and CDR2: MGHRA and YSYEKL. This CDR3 has 15 amino acids. V shed 1 base and J shed 5 bases, with 14 bases lying between them. Written as DNA, the CDR3 is TGCGCCAGCAGCCAAGCGTACAGTGAAGCTTATGGCTACACCTTC. This gives the protein CASSQAYSEAYGYTF.

The chain couples TRBV18 to TRBJ1-1; 10 bases are a match to TRBD1. V lost 4 bases to trimming and J lost 3 bases; unmatched junction nucleotides: 11. The germline V gene encodes CDR1 KGHSH and CDR2 LQKENI. This CDR3 spans 17 amino acids. CDR3 nucleotides: TGTGCCAGCTCACAGCGAAAGACAGGGGGCTCGGACACTGAAGCTTTCTTT. Amino acid sequence: CASSQRKTGGSDTEAFF.

The rearrangement links TRBV28 to TRBJ1-3; TRBD1 is a possible D gene (5 bases). Trimming removed 6 bases at V and 4 bases at J, with 16 bases between. There are 15 residues in the CDR3. The germline V gene has CDR1 MDHEN and CDR2 SYDVKM. This chain's CDR3 is CASSKDSIAGNTIYF. CDR3 in DNA: TGTGCCAGCAGCAAAGACAGCATAGCCGGAAACACCATATATTTT.

This chain links TRBV11-2 with TRBJ1-2; D gene unclear. This CDR3 has 13 amino acids. Trimming stripped 2 bases from V and 3 bases from J, with 7 bases between. CDR1 is SGHAT, CDR2 FQNNGV, per germline. The chain's CDR3 is CASSLTGYYGYTF. DNA for the CDR3: TGTGCCAGCAGCTTAACGGGGTACTATGGCTACACCTTC.

V and J are TRBV2 and TRBJ2-7; TRBD1 matches 11 bases. Looked up from germline, CDR1 is SNHLY and CDR2 is FYNNEI. V shed 7 bases and J 5 bases; nucleotides not matched to a gene: 13. The length of the CDR3 is 16 residues. The CDR3 DNA follows: TGTGCCAGCAAAGATCCTCTCCGGGACAGGGGGAACGAGCAGTACTTC. Translated: CASKDPLRDRGNEQYF.

Worth noting for this clone: One end of the junction fails to match germline, which may point to a read error. The chain couples TRBV30 to TRBJ1-2; D is perhaps TRBD1 (6 bases). The CDR3 is made up of 13 amino acids. Germline V CDR1 and CDR2: GTSNPN, SVGIG (reference sequence). In nucleotides, the CDR3 is TGTGCCCGGAGTGTTGGGGGGGCAGGAGGCTACACCTTC. It specifies CARSVGGAGGYTF.

This clone has a handful of counts. The chain uses TRBV5-6 and TRBJ1-1; D may be TRBD1 (6 bases). In germline, CDR1 is SGHDT, CDR2 YYEEEE. The CDR3 extends over 14 amino acids. V lost 4 bases to trimming and J lost 6 bases, with 16 bases between them. CDR3 residues: CASSDPTGSAEAFF. The CDR3 region has the DNA TGTGCCAGCAGCGACCCCACAGGGTCCGCTGAAGCTTTCTTT.

The genes are TRBV7-6 and TRBJ2-7; D perhaps matches TRBD2 (5 bases). The germline gives CDR1 SGHVS, CDR2 FNYEAQ. This CDR3 comprises 15 residues. The V end lost 4 bases, the J end lost 5 bases, and 18 bases lay between the germline ends. The DNA for the CDR3 is TGTGCCAGCAGCTCCGTAATTGGAAGCGGCCACGAGCAGTACTTC. This encodes CASSSVIGSGHEQYF.

This chain joins TRBV25-1 and TRBJ2-5; D is perhaps TRBD2 (7 bases). V gave up 8 bases and J gave up 3 bases, with 13 bases separating them. CDR1 is MGHDK and CDR2 is SYGVNS in the germline V gene. CDR3 length: 13 residues. CDR3 DNA: TGTGCCAGCGGGGGGGGCGGCAAAGAGACCCAGTACTTC. As protein: CASGGGGKETQYF.

The V call is TRBV10-1, the J call TRBJ2-2; D might be TRBD1 (5 bases). Germline V gene lookup returns CDR1 WNHNN and CDR2 SYGVQD (reference sequence). The CDR3 totals 13 residues. V was cut by 5 bases and J by 8 bases, with 12 bases left in between. The CDR3 DNA is TGCGCCAGCAGTAACATTAGACAGGGGGAGCTGTTTTTT. Encoded protein: CASSNIRQGELFF.

V is TRBV5-1 and J is TRBJ2-2, with 11 positions matching TRBD2. This CDR3 has 15 residues. V trimming: 7 bases; J trimming: 2 bases; junction bases outside the gene matches: 4. Germline CDR1 and CDR2: SGHRS and YFSETQ. Here the CDR3 reads CASRLAGGNTGELFF. CDR3 bases: TGCGCCAGCCGTCTAGCGGGAGGAAACACCGGGGAGCTGTTTTTT.

The V and J genes are TRBV27 and TRBJ2-1, with 7 positions matching TRBD2. The CDR3 has 18 residues. The V gene end was trimmed by 5 bases and the J gene end by 0 bases; junction bases not matched to a gene: 13. The germline V gene has CDR1 MNHEY and CDR2 SMNVEV (reference sequence). CDR3 DNA: TGTGCCAGCAGTAGCCACACCGGGACTACTAACTCCTACAATGAGCAGTTCTTC. This codes for CASSSHTGTTNSYNEQFF.